Following are 23 T cell receptor beta chains from one sample sequenced in a study of patients and donors after allogeneic stem cell transplantation. MiXCR was run by TCRdb on the RT-PCR reads, yielding one entry per CDR3 protein. This table has 800,000 to 1,000,000 distinct CDR3 sequences, more than 15% appearing once. Sequences were obtained from blood, either unsorted or a sorted T cell fraction (not recorded which). These receptors all come from a human donor who was either an allogeneic HSCT recipient or a stem cell or donor lymphocyte infusion donor (not recorded which). It is not recorded whose cells these are; they may come from a transplant donor.

This clonotype was observed many times. One end of the junction fails to match germline, which may point to a read error. The CDR3 bases are TGTGCCAGCAGCTTAGGGGCGGGGGGGTACAATGAGCAGTTCTTC. Translation: CASSLGAGGYNEQFF. The V call is TRBV12-3 or TRBV12-4, the J call TRBJ2-1, with 9 bases aligning to TRBD2. The CDR3 is 15 residues long.

The V call is TRBV10-3, the J call TRBJ1-5; D is unresolved. The CDR3 totals 12 residues. Trimming shortened V by 0 bases and J by 9 bases, and 6 bases separated the two germline ends. The germline V gene encodes CDR1 ENHRY and CDR2 SYGVKD. For the CDR3, the DNA is TGTGCCATCAGTGAGTCGCAAGGGCCCCAGCATTTT. Translating gives CAISESQGPQHF.

The chain recombines TRBV3-1 with TRBJ2-1; perhaps TRBD2 as D (6 bases). V was cut by 1 base and J by 0 bases, with 13 bases left in between. CDR3 size: 17 residues. CDR1 LGHDT and CDR2 YNNKEL come from the germline V gene (reference sequence). The chain's CDR3 is CASSQGSGMSSYNEQFF. The CDR3 bases are TGTGCCAGCAGCCAAGGTAGCGGCATGAGCTCCTACAATGAGCAGTTCTTC.

This clonotype was seen a handful of times. The gene calls are TRBV12-3 or TRBV12-4 and TRBJ2-2; D unclear. Trimming took off 8 bases at V and 4 bases at J, with 11 bases between the two ends. This CDR3 region has 13 residues. The DNA for the CDR3 is TGTGCCAGCCTACCGGGTCGCACCGGGGAGCTGTTTTTT. This sequence encodes CASLPGRTGELFF.

This clonotype was seen a few times. The chain has TRBV20-1 and TRBJ1-2, with 7 nucleotides matching TRBD1. CDR3 length equals 16 residues. The trim removed 0 bases at V and 1 base at J, leaving 8 bases unmatched. The V gene's germline CDR1 is DFQATT and CDR2 SNEGSKA (reference sequence). The CDR3 DNA sequence: TGCAGTGCTAGAGAAGAACAGGGGCCCCTTAACTATGGCTACACCTTC. It codes for CSAREEQGPLNYGYTF.

The J gene is TRBJ2-1, the V gene TRBV20-1; D is perhaps TRBD2 (7 bases). This CDR3 is built from 15 residues. Germline lookup yields CDR1 DFQATT and CDR2 SNEGSKA (reference sequence). The CDR3 DNA sequence: TGCAGCACTACCCCCCACGGGGGGCGTTACAATGAGCAGTTCTTC. This gives the protein CSTTPHGGRYNEQFF.

In its sample, this clonotype was seen many times. The chain combines TRBV12-3 or TRBV12-4 with TRBJ2-2; 9 nucleotides align to TRBD1. V was pared by 6 bases and J by 8 bases, with 7 bases of the junction left unmatched. This CDR3 is built from 14 residues. CDR3 residues: CASRTGQGVGELFF. CDR3 in DNA: TGTGCCAGCAGGACGGGACAGGGTGTGGGGGAGCTGTTTTTT.

This clonotype was observed a few times. This chain joins TRBV4-3 and TRBJ1-4, with a weak D call TRBD1 (5 bases). Deletions cut 0 bases from V and 4 bases from J, with 12 bases between. CDR3 size: 16 residues. Germline assignment: CDR1 LGHNA and CDR2 YSLEER. CDR3: CASSQDRGTDNEKLFF. Here the CDR3 DNA reads TGCGCCAGCAGCCAAGATCGGGGGACTGATAATGAAAAACTGTTTTTT.

This clonotype was seen a few times. The rearrangement links TRBV10-3 to TRBJ2-1, with D tentatively TRBD1 or TRBD2 (5 bases each). Trimming removed 10 bases at V and 0 bases at J, with 16 bases between. Germline CDR1 and CDR2: ENHRY and SYGVKD. This CDR3 has 15 amino acids. The CDR3 loop reads CATRPGPSSYNEQFF. CDR3 coding DNA: TGTGCCACCCGGCCGGGGCCGAGCTCCTACAATGAGCAGTTCTTC.

V and J are TRBV6-1 and TRBJ2-7; 8 bases are a match to TRBD2. The CDR3 runs 14 residues. Germline-derived CDR1 and CDR2 are MNHNS and SASEGT. V lost 8 bases to trimming and J lost 3 bases; unmatched junction nucleotides: 9. The CDR3, as DNA: TGTGCCAGCGGAGTCGCGGGAGGAGTCTACGAGCAGTACTTC. It encodes CASGVAGGVYEQYF.

The chain employs TRBV5-1 and TRBJ1-1; D not resolved. The germline V gene encodes CDR1 SGHRS and CDR2 YFSETQ. This CDR3 is built from 16 residues. Trimming stripped 0 bases from V and 0 bases from J, with 12 bases between. DNA of the CDR3: TGCGCCAGCAGCTTGGAACGGCACTTGTTGAACACTGAAGCTTTCTTT. This encodes CASSLERHLLNTEAFF.

This clonotype was counted between two and nine times. The chain uses TRBV12-3 or TRBV12-4 and TRBJ2-7; D is possibly TRBD1 or TRBD2 (5 bases each). V was shortened by 6 bases and J by 1 base, with 22 bases between the two germline ends. The CDR3 has 17 residues. The CDR3 here is CASSQTVSRVRSYEQYF. DNA for the CDR3: TGTGCCAGCAGCCAGACAGTTTCGAGGGTTCGGTCCTACGAGCAGTACTTC.

This clonotype has a handful of counts. This chain uses TRBV12-3 or TRBV12-4 with TRBJ1-1; D is undetermined. Trimming removed 2 bases at V and 0 bases at J, with 10 bases between. This CDR3 comprises 15 residues. The CDR3 loop is CASSLRRTMNTEAFF. The CDR3 nucleotides read TGTGCCAGCAGTTTAAGGCGGACGATGAACACTGAAGCTTTCTTT.

This clonotype came up a few times. The chain combines TRBV5-1 with TRBJ2-3; D is uncertain. The CDR3 spans 13 residues. The germline gives CDR1 SGHRS, CDR2 YFSETQ. Deletions cut 0 bases from V and 7 bases from J, with 9 bases between. The CDR3 nucleotides are TGCGCCAGCAGCTTGGCCGGGCCAAATACGCAGTATTTT. Its protein product is CASSLAGPNTQYF. The whole variable domain, remainder taken from reference TRBV5-1 and TRBJ2-3, is KAGVTQTPRYLIKTRGQQVTLSCSPISGHRSVSWYQQTPGQGLQFLFEYFSETQRNKGNFPGRFSGRQFSNSRSEMNVSTLELGDSALYLCASSLAGPNTQYFGPGTRLTVL.

This clonotype has just one count. Given the absence of the conserved phenylalanine or tryptophan at the CDR3 end, a read error is likely. The CDR3 sequence is CASSDSYEQYL. The CDR3 bases are TGCGCCAGCAGCGACTCCTACGAGCAGTACCTC. V gene TRBV5-1 combines with J gene TRBJ2-7, with no clear D. This CDR3 comprises 11 residues. Germline CDR1 SGHRS, CDR2 YFSETQ. Trimming took off 4 bases at V and 0 bases at J, with 2 bases between the two ends.

The rearrangement uses TRBV20-1 and TRBJ2-3; 9 bases line up with TRBD2. The CDR3 sequence is 12 residues long. The trim removed 7 bases at V and 6 bases at J, leaving 5 bases unmatched. Germline CDR1 and CDR2: DFQATT and SNEGSKA (reference sequence). CDR3 region: CSGASGKDTQYF. The CDR3 nucleotides are TGCAGTGGGGCTAGCGGGAAGGATACGCAGTATTTT.

This clonotype occurred a few times. The chain has TRBV6-1 and TRBJ2-1; a weak D match, TRBD2 (6 bases). V was cut by 5 bases and J by 10 bases, with 15 bases left in between. Per germline, CDR1 MNHNS and CDR2 SASEGT. CDR3 length: 13 residues. The CDR3 DNA sequence: TGTGCCAGCAGTCGGGGGACCGGGCGGGAGCAGTTCTTC. Amino acids: CASSRGTGREQFF.

The chain uses TRBV20-1 and TRBJ1-4; 7 positions agree with TRBD1. V trimming: 6 bases; J trimming: 8 bases; junction bases outside the gene matches: 9. Per germline, CDR1 DFQATT and CDR2 SNEGSKA (reference sequence). The CDR3 is 13 residues long. DNA of the CDR3: TGCAGTGCCGGAGGGGGCCTCGGGGAAAAACTGTTTTTT. Its protein is CSAGGGLGEKLFF.

J is TRBJ1-5 and V is TRBV7-2; no reliable D call. Trimming left V 5 bases short and J 5 bases short, with 16 bases between. CDR3 length equals 15 residues. The V gene's germline CDR1 is SGHTA and CDR2 FQGNSA. Here the CDR3 DNA reads TGTGCCAGCAGCCCCACCGGGCGGCGGGATCAGCCCCAGCATTTT. This gives the protein CASSPTGRRDQPQHF.

V and J are TRBV27 and TRBJ2-3; 11 nucleotides align to TRBD2. The germline V gene has CDR1 MNHEY and CDR2 SMNVEV (reference sequence). Trimming removed 6 bases from V and 0 bases from J; junction bases left unmatched: 11. The CDR3 contains 18 residues. CDR3 DNA: TGTGCCAGCAGCAAAACTCGACTAGCGGGGTCTAGCACAGATACGCAGTATTTT. Translation gives CASSKTRLAGSSTDTQYF.

Ten or more counts support this clonotype. The chain couples TRBV5-1 to TRBJ2-1; TRBD1 aligns across 11 bases. The V segment lost 2 bases and the J segment 4 bases; nucleotides outside the gene matches: 5. Germline V lookup: CDR1 SGHRS, CDR2 YFSETQ. This CDR3 region has 16 residues. The CDR3: CASSFPGTGGYNEQFF. CDR3 DNA sequence: TGCGCCAGCAGCTTTCCCGGGACAGGGGGTTACAATGAGCAGTTCTTC. The whole variable domain, filled in from reference TRBV5-1 and TRBJ2-1, reads KAGVTQTPRYLIKTRGQQVTLSCSPISGHRSVSWYQQTPGQGLQFLFEYFSETQRNKGNFPGRFSGRQFSNSRSEMNVSTLELGDSALYLCASSFPGTGGYNEQFFGPGTRLTVL.

This clonotype was seen more than once but under ten times. J is TRBJ2-1 and V is TRBV7-9; D possibly matches TRBD1 or TRBD2 (5 bases each). Germline CDR1 and CDR2: SEHNR and FQNEAQ (reference sequence). The CDR3 is made up of 13 amino acids. The ends were cut back, 10 bases at V and 4 bases at J, with 14 bases in the middle. CDR3 DNA: TGTGCCATGGCCGGGGCTTCATACAATGAGCAGTTCTTC. Translating it yields CAMAGASYNEQFF.

The chain employs TRBV12-3 or TRBV12-4 and TRBJ2-1; the match to TRBD2 covers 16 bases. The V and J ends lost 4 bases and 9 bases, in that order; junction bases with no gene match: 9. The CDR3 has 17 amino acids. The CDR3 region is CASSSGLAGGPGPEQFF. The CDR3 DNA sequence: TGTGCCAGCAGTTCGGGACTAGCGGGGGGGCCAGGGCCTGAGCAGTTCTTC.